The 12 T cell receptor beta chains presented below share a single source sample, sequenced in a study of blood T cell repertoires in COVID-19. Measured with immunoSEQ multiplex PCR; TCRdb has only the in-frame clones, and not every one. The table shows more than 250,000 clones, with about 92% occurring only once. Sequenced sample: PBMCs or T cells enriched from blood (not recorded which). These receptors were taken from a woman aged 25 to 39 who had recovered from COVID-19.

V usage is TRBV3-1 (or the pseudogene TRBV3-2) and J usage is TRBJ2-7; TRBD2 is a possible D gene (6 bases). V was shortened by 7 bases and J by 4 bases, with 14 bases between the two germline ends. Germline V gene data show CDR1 as LGHDT and CDR2 as YNNKEL (reference sequence). This CDR3 spans 13 amino acids. The CDR3 DNA reads TGTGCCAGCACCCACCGGGGGAGTTACGAGCAGTACTTC. This gives the protein CASTHRGSYEQYF.

This clone was seen only a few times. The V and J genes are TRBV7-3 and TRBJ2-7, with D uncertain. The ends were cut back, 5 bases at V and 2 bases at J, with 13 bases in the middle. Germline V lookup: CDR1 SGHTA, CDR2 FQGTGA. CDR3 length: 14 residues. The CDR3 DNA reads TGTGCCAGCAGCACCGGTCCATCCCCCTACGAGCAGTACTTC. It is translated as CASSTGPSPYEQYF.

Regarding this clone: Other DNA sequences in this sample translate to the same CDR3. CDR3 coding DNA: TGTGCCAGCAGCTTGCAGGGGCCCTCCACAGATACGCAGTATTTT. Its translation is CASSLQGPSTDTQYF. This sequence joins TRBV5-4 and TRBJ2-3, with D perhaps TRBD1 (6 bases). This CDR3 has 15 residues. Germline V gene lookup returns CDR1 SGHNT and CDR2 YYREEE (reference sequence). Between the trimmed V and J ends, which lost 1 base and 2 bases, there was a span of 11 bases. Combining the CDR3 with reference TRBV5-4 and TRBJ2-3 gives the whole variable domain ETGVTQSPTHLIKTRGQQVTLRCSSQSGHNTVSWYQQALGQGPQFIFQYYREEENGRGNFPPRFSGLQFPNYSSELNVNALELDDSALYLCASSLQGPSTDTQYFGPGTRLTVL.

The chain recombines TRBV5-6 with TRBJ2-7, with 9 positions matching TRBD2. The CDR3 is 16 amino acids. CDR1 and CDR2 from the germline V gene are SGHDT and YYEEEE. The trim removed 1 base at V and 4 bases at J, leaving 9 bases unmatched. DNA for the CDR3: TGTGCCAGCAGCTTGCGGGCGGGAGGGTACGGGTACGAGCAGTACTTC. Translating it yields CASSLRAGGYGYEQYF.

V and J are TRBV7-8 and TRBJ1-6, with TRBD1 matching over 7 bases. CDR3 length: 16 residues. Germline CDR1 reads SGHVS; CDR2 reads FQNEAQ. The V and J ends lost 3 bases and 5 bases, in that order; junction bases with no gene match: 7. The CDR3 DNA reads TGTGCCAGCAGCTTTTCGGGACAGACGGATAATTCACCCCTCCACTTT. This encodes CASSFSGQTDNSPLHF.

The chain carries TRBV5-1 and TRBJ2-5, with 8 positions matching TRBD2. Looked up from germline, CDR1 is SGHRS and CDR2 is YFSETQ. V trimming: 3 bases; J trimming: 2 bases; junction bases outside the gene matches: 6. CDR3 length: 15 amino acids. In DNA, the CDR3 is TGCGCCAGCAGCTGGCGGGGGGCCCAACAAGAGACCCAGTACTTC. Translated, it gives CASSWRGAQQETQYF.

The gene calls are TRBV7-3 and TRBJ2-1; D remains ambiguous. In germline, CDR1 is SGHTA, CDR2 FQGTGA. The V end was cut by 5 bases, the J end by 9 bases, with 14 bases between. The CDR3 has 13 amino acids. DNA for the CDR3: TGTGCCAGCAGCCAACTGAAAACGGGTGAGCAGTTCTTC. Protein: CASSQLKTGEQFF.

The chain recombines TRBV28 with TRBJ1-2; unclear D gene. The germline V gene encodes CDR1 MDHEN and CDR2 SYDVKM. CDR3 length: 15 amino acids. The V gene lost 1 base and the J gene lost 4 bases, with 13 bases spanning the gap. The CDR3 DNA reads as TGTGCCAGCAGTTTATATGTGGGCAGACCCTATGGCTACACCTTC. Encoded protein: CASSLYVGRPYGYTF.

This rearrangement joins TRBV6-2 or TRBV6-3 to TRBJ2-7; D remains unclear. Germline CDR1 is MNHEY and CDR2 is SVGEGT. This CDR3 is built from 13 residues. V was cut by 2 bases and J by 6 bases, with 11 bases left in between. The CDR3 sequence is CASSYGGFSEQYF. The CDR3 DNA reads TGTGCCAGCAGTTACGGCGGATTCTCCGAGCAGTACTTC.

V and J are TRBV4-3 and TRBJ1-4; TRBD1 aligns across 7 bases. The trim removed 1 base at V and 1 base at J, leaving 6 bases unmatched. This CDR3 region has 17 residues. Per germline, CDR1 LGHNA and CDR2 YSLEER. CDR3 nucleotide sequence: TGCGCCAGCAGCCAAGTCCTACAGGGGCGAACTAATGAAAAACTGTTTTTT. Protein: CASSQVLQGRTNEKLFF.

The chain is built from TRBV28 and TRBJ2-3; TRBD2 agrees at 8 bases. V dropped 5 bases and J dropped 6; count of bases not matched to a gene: 13. The CDR3 sequence is 16 residues long. Germline CDR1 MDHEN, CDR2 SYDVKM. The DNA for the CDR3 is TGTGCCAGCAGTAACCCACGGGGGGGGTTTTTGGATACGCAGTATTTT. Protein product: CASSNPRGGFLDTQYF.

The chain employs TRBV5-5 and TRBJ2-5, with 13 nucleotides matching TRBD2. The CDR3 extends over 14 amino acids. J lost 5 bases, V lost 4 bases, and 2 bases had no gene match. Germline CDR1 reads SGHKS; CDR2 reads YYEKEE (reference sequence). This chain's CDR3 is CASSGLAGVETQYF. CDR3 coding DNA: TGTGCCAGCAGCGGACTAGCGGGGGTGGAGACCCAGTACTTC.